This TCR beta chain comes out of a study of shared clonotypes between healthy human individuals (dated by TCRdb to the early 2020s). For the wider study: Two women and a few men aged 18 to 49 years were included in the cohort. For each donor, CD4 naive and CD4 memory were each run on three plates, CD8 naive on two plates, and CD8 memory on one plate. Per donor, leukapheresis produced somewhere between about 0.94 and 9.5 billion PBMCs. Blood TCR repertoires of five healthy adults were deeply sequenced to estimate repertoire size and the extent of clonotype sharing between individuals. Different laboratories and diverse techniques were used to prepare libraries and sequence TCR repertoires, to increase sequencing depth and limit assay-specific biases.

TCR CDR3 regions were amplified from genomic DNA by multiplex PCR using the deep immunoSEQ assay. Extracted genomic DNA from each cell subset was distributed evenly across all wells of several immunoSEQ 96-well plates, and each plate was treated as a replicate. For sorted subsets, each replicate PCR was loaded with approximately 190 ng genomic DNA, equivalent to approximately 27,000 T cell genomes. The purified libraries were quantified using a Qubit 3.0 fluorometer, sized with a Bioanalyzer 2100, and then quantified again using the KAPA Library Quantification kit. Each immunoSEQ 96-well plate was sequenced on its own single-read 150-cycle Illumina NextSeq 550 flow cell. Per the source publication's procedure: Because the immunoSEQ output held only junctional sequences and lacked quality scores, the filtering could not match the filtering applied to full-length reads. Sequences were annotated with PyIR, a Python wrapper for IgBLAST v1.9, using IMGT germline references to assign V/J genes and CDR3. Reads were filtered out if the reads had weak V/J assignments (E-value above 1e-6), no CDR3, stop codons, out-of-frame junctions, or ambiguous translated residues. A V3J clonotype was defined by an identical inferred V gene, J gene, and CDR3 amino acid sequence. The percentage overlap between two repertoires was calculated by dividing the number of shared unique clonotypes by the size of the smaller repertoire. RTK rarefaction, the Chao1 estimator, and Recon v2.1 estimates of unobserved clonotypes were used to assess repertoire richness. OLGA was used to compute generation probabilities for all TCRbeta clonotypes that the gDNA method yielded from a handful of donors. TCRdb mirrors the immuneACCESS table, restricted to in-frame sequences. Some clones are absent from its copies; in checked studies, under half trace to an unresolved V gene, and the reason for the others is unknown. The V and J calls and the clone size are those of that table, but D and trimming were determined from the DNA. In this sample the table shows 2 million to 3 million clones, 80% to 95% of which occur a single time. The ten largest clones add up to approximately 0.37% of the sample.

The research as a whole found: Pairwise subsampling led to the expectation that sequencing depth would affect the degree of clonotype sharing among donors. Sampling was restricted to blood, and TCR repertoires in tissue are likely to differ from TCR repertoires in blood. Because the study included a small number of donors, the genetic and exposure-history diversity represented was limited. Rarefaction of sorted-subset datasets indicated incomplete sequencing despite the large sequencing depth. Naive subsets generally had larger estimated clonotype richness than memory subsets did. Across four donors, around 5.4% of naive CD4, more than 3% of naive CD8, under 2.5% of memory CD4, and 0.4% of memory CD8 clonotypes were shared. Clonotypes shared by all four sorted-subset donors showed higher generation probabilities than non-shared clonotypes.

Donors were healthy HIV-negative adults with no recently reported acute infections or vaccinations. Every donor was a Caucasian adult living in Nashville, Tennessee, USA. CD4+ T cells were enriched by magnetic negative selection; naive cells were then positively selected on CD45RA, and the negative fraction formed the memory subset. Blood was obtained by leukapheresis, after which PBMCs were separated by Ficoll-Histopaque density gradient centrifugation and cryopreserved in liquid nitrogen vapor phase. Analytical flow cytometry was used to check the purity and quantity of every magnetically sorted T cell population. Each sorted fraction had its genomic DNA isolated and then quantified by UV absorbance on a Nanodrop 2000c. This clone was observed once. Its specific antigen is unknown. The input lacks base qualities; no much larger clone sits a single base away. The CDR3 measures 14 amino acids from cysteine to phenylalanine. The entry retains the CDR3 DNA only, 42 bases that are in frame from base 1. In the germline V gene, CDR1 corresponds to KGHSH and CDR2 to LQKENI. A distance of 6 bases separates the germline ends of V and J, which lose 0 bases and 1 base respectively.

The clonotype comes from a man aged 18 to 29 in good health. Some clones in this sample may be carry-over from other donors' samples. The sequenced material came from naive CD4+ T cells from PBMCs. The cell subset or site label on this specimen signifies: CD45RA+ positively selected. The rearrangement combines TRBV18 with TRBJ1-1; the D gene cannot be named for sure. The DNA sequence follows: TGTGCCAGCTCACCACCGATTCGGAACACTGAAGCTTTCTTT. Translated, this is CASSPPIRNTEAFF.